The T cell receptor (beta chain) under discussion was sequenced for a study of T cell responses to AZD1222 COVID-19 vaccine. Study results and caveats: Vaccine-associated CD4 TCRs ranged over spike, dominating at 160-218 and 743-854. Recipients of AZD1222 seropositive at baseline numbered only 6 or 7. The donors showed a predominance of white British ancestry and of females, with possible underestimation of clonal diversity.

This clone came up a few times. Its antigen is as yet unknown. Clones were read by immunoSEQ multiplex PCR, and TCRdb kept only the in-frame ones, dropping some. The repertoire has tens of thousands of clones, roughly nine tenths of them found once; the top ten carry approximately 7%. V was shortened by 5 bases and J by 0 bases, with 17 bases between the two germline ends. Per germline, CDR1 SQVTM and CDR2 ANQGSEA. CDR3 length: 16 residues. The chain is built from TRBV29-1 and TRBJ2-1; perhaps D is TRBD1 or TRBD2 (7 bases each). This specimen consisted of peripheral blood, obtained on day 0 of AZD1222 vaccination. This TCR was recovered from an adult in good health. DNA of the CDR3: TGCAGCGTTAAAGGGGGCGGGAGCAGCTCCTACAATGAGCAGTTCTTC. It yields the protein CSVKGGGSSSYNEQFF.